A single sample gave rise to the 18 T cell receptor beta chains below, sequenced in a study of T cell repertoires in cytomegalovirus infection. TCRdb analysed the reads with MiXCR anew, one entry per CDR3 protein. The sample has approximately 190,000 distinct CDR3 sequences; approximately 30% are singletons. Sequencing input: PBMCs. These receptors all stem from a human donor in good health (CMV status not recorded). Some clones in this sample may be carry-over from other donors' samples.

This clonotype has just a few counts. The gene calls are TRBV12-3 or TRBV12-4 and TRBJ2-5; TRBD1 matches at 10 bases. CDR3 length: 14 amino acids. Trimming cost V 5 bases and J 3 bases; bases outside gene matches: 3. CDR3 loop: CASSLGTGEETQYF. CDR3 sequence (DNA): TGTGCCAGCAGTCTTGGGACAGGGGAAGAGACCCAGTACTTC.

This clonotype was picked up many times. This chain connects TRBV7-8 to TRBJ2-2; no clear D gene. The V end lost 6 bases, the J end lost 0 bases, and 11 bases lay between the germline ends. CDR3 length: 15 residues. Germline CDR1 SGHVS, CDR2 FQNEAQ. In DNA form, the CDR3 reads TGTGCCAGCAGAATTTACAGCCCGAACACCGGGGAGCTGTTTTTT. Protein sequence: CASRIYSPNTGELFF.

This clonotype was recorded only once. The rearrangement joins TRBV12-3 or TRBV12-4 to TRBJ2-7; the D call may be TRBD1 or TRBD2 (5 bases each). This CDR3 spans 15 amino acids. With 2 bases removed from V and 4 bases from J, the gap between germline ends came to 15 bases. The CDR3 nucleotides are TGTGCCAGCAGTTTACGGGTGGCCTGGGGGTACGAGCAGTACTTC. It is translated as CASSLRVAWGYEQYF.

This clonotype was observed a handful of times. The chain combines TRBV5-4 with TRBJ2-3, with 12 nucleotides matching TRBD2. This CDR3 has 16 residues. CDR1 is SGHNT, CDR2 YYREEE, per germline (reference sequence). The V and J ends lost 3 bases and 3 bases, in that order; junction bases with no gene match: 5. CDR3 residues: CASSSRLAGGTDTQYF. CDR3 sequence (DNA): TGTGCCAGCAGCTCTCGGCTAGCGGGGGGGACAGATACGCAGTATTTT.

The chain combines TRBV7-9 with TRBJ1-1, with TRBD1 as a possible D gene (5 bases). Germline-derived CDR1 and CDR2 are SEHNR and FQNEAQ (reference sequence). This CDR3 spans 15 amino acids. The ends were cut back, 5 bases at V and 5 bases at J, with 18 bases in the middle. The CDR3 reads CASSPRRGRVTEAFF. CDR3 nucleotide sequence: TGTGCCAGCAGCCCACGGAGGGGCCGAGTGACTGAAGCTTTCTTT.

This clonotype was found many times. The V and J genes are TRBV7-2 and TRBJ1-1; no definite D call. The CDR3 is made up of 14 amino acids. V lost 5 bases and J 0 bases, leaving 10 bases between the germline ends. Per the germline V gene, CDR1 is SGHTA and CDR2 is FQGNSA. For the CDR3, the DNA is TGTGCCAGCAGCGGCCGACCCTTGAACACTGAAGCTTTCTTT. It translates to CASSGRPLNTEAFF.

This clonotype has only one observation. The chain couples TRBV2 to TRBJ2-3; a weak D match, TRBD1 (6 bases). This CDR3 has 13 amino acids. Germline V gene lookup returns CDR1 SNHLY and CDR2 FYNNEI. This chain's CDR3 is CALDRTSTDTQYF. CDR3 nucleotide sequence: TGTGCTTTGGACAGAACTTCTACGGATACGCAGTATTTT.

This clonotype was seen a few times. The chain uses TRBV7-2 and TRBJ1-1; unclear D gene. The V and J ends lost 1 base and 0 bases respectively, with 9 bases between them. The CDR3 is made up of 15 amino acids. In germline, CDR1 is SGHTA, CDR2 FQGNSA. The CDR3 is CASSLEGELNTEAFF. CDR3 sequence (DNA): TGTGCCAGCAGCTTAGAGGGAGAGCTGAACACTGAAGCTTTCTTT. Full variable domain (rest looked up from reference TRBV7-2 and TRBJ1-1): GAGVSQSPSNKVTEKGKDVELRCDPISGHTALYWYRQSLGQGLEFLIYFQGNSAPDKSGLPSDRFSAERTGGSVSTLTIQRTQQEDSAVYLCASSLEGELNTEAFFGQGTRLTVV.

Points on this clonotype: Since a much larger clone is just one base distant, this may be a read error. As DNA, the CDR3 is TGTGCCAGCAGCCCGGACAGGGAAGACACTGAAGCTTTCTTT. Encoded protein: CASSPDREDTEAFF. The rearrangement joins TRBV4-2 to TRBJ1-1, with 8 nucleotides matching TRBD1. The germline V gene has CDR1 LGHNA and CDR2 YNFKEQ. This CDR3 comprises 14 residues. V dropped 4 bases and J dropped 3; count of bases not matched to a gene: 4.

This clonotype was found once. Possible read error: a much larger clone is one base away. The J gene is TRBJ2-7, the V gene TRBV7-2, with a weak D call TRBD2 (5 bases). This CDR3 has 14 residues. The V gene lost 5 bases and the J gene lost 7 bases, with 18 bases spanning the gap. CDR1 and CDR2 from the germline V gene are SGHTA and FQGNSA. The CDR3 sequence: CASSLPSLTGEQYF. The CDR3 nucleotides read TGTGCCAGCAGCCTCCCCTCACTCACGGGGGAGCAGTACTTC.

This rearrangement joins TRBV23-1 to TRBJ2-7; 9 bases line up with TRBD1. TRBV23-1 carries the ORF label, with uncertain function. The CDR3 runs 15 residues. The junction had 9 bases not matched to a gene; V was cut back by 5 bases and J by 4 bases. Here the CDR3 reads CASSSWDRVGYEQYF. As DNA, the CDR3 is TGCGCCAGCAGTTCCTGGGACAGGGTAGGGTACGAGCAGTACTTC.

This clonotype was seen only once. CDR3 loop: CASRSRGRVNTEAFF. CDR3 coding DNA: TGTGCCAGCAGGTCCAGGGGCAGGGTGAACACTGAAGCTTTCTTT. The chain uses TRBV25-1 and TRBJ1-1; tentative D call: TRBD1 (6 bases). The V and J ends lost 6 bases and 0 bases respectively, with 14 bases between them. The CDR3 has 15 amino acids. CDR1 MGHDK and CDR2 SYGVNS come from the germline V gene. The full variable domain, completed using reference TRBV25-1 and TRBJ1-1, is EADIYQTPRYLVIGTGKKITLECSQTMGHDKMYWYQQDPGMELHLIHYSYGVNSTEKGDLSSESTVSRIRTEHFPLTLESARPSHTSQYLCASRSRGRVNTEAFFGQGTRLTVV.

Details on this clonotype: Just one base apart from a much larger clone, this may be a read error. CDR3 region: CVSSLVSGTGDGYTF. The DNA of the CDR3 is TGTGTCAGCAGCTTAGTTTCCGGGACAGGGGACGGCTACACCTTC. The chain has TRBV7-9 and TRBJ1-2, with TRBD1 identical over 10 bases. From germline, CDR1 is SEHNR and CDR2 FQNEAQ (reference sequence). This CDR3 contains 15 residues.

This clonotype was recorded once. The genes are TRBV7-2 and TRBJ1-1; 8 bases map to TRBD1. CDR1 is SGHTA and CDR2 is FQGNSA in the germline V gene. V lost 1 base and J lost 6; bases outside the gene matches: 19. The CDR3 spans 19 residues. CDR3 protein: CASSLVARGPGSGSAEAFF. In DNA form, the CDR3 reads TGTGCCAGCAGCTTAGTGGCCAGGGGGCCGGGGAGTGGGTCCGCTGAAGCTTTCTTT.

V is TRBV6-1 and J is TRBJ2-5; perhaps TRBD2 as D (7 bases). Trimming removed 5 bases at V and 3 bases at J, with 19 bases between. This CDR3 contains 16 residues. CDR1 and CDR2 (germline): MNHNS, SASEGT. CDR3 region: CASSTHGGGGEETQYF. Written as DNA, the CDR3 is TGTGCCAGCAGTACCCATGGAGGGGGGGGGGAAGAGACCCAGTACTTC.

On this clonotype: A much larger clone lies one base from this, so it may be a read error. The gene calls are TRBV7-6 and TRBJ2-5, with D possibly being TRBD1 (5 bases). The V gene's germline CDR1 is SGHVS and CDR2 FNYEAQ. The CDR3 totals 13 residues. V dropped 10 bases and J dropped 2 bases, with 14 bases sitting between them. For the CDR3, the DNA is TGTGCCAACAGGTCGAACATTCAAGAGACCCAGTACTTC. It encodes CANRSNIQETQYF.

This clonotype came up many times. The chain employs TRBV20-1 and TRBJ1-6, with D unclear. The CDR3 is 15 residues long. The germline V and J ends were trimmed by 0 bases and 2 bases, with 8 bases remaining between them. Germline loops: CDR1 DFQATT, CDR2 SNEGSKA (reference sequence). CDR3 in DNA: TGCAGTGCTAGAGAAAGCCAGACCTATAATTCACCCCTCCACTTT. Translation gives CSARESQTYNSPLHF.

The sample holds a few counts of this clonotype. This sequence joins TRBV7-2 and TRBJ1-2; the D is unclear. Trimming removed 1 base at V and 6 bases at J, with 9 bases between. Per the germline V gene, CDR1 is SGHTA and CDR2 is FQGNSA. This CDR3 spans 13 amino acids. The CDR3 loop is CASSLGSGDGYTF. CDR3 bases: TGTGCCAGCAGCTTAGGAAGTGGAGATGGCTACACCTTC.